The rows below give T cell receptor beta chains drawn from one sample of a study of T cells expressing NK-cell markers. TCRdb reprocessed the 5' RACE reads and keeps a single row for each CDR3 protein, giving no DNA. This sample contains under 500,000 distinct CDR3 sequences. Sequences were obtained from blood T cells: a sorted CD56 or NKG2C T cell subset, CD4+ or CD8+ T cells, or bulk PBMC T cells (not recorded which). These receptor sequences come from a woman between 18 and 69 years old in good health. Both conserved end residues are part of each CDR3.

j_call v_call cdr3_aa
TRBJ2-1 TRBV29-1 CSVEGFTGAYSDNEQFF
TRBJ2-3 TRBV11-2 CASSYMRGTSTDTQYF
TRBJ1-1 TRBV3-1 CASSQSRQGIGEAFF
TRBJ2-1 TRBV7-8 CASSSSTHTYNEQFF
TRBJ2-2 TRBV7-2 CASSLLSVGAGGELFF
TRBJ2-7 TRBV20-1 CSARPGWLSYEQYF
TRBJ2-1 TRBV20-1 CSARFVERGENEQFF
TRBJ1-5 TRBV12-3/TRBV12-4 CASSGQGDQPQHF
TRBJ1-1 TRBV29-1 CSALGEETEAFF
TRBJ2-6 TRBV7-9 CASSLGPLRGANVLTF
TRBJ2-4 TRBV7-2 CASTLAGGKGAKNIQYF
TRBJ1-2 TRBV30 CACTRQVWVDYGYTF
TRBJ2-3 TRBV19 CASTPRRGAATDTQYF
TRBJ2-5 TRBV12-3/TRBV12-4 CASSLVSRGETQYF
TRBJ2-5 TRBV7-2 CASSVAGQAQETQYF
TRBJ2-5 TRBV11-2 CASSLVSEGAQYF
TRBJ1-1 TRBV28 CASSLRQAMNTEAFF
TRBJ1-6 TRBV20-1 CSASAQATDSINSPLHF
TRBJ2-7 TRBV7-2 CASNHPGTYEQYF
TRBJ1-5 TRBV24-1 CATAGTGGHQPQHF
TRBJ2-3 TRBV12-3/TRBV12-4 CASTRAGGGPDTQYF
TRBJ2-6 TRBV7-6 CASSPLADLSGANVLTF
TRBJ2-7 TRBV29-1 CSVEDPRAEGYEQYF
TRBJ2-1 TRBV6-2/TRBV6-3 CASSYGGFNEQFF
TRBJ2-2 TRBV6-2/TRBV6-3 CASSYWTGVGTGELFF
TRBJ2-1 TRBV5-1 CASSLSLGINEQFF
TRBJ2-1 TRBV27 CASSPPGGQAYNEQFF
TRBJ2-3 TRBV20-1 CSARWGSIRPDTQYF
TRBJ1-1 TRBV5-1 CASSLQADTEAFF
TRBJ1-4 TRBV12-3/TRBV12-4 CASSYRGGGKLFF
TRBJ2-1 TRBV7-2 CASSLDGNEQFF
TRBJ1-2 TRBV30 CAWTGLGDYGYTF
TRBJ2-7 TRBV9 CASSAPGTNAYYEQYF
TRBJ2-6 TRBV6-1 CASSVDRGFSSSGANVLTF
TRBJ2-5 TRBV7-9 CASSQQTVIGTQYF